Listed below are T cell receptor beta chains from one sample, sequenced in a study of cytomegalovirus exposure and HLA in healthy donors. Repertoires were generated with immunoSEQ multiplex PCR, while TCRdb's copy carries only in-frame clones and drops some. The sample carries approximately 170,000 clones, 79% recorded once. Sequenced sample: PBMCs. The receptors were sampled from a woman in her forties or fifties in good health and CMV-seronegative. CDR3s include the opening cysteine and the closing phenylalanine or tryptophan. The order of the fields is CDR3 protein, CDR3 DNA, D gene, J gene, CDR3 length, V gene, clone size. D genes are given only for firm matches. Clone size appears in some rows only: once, few, many, or a class for an expanded clone.

cdr3_aa: CATQLSGEIPTGELFF
cdr3_nt: TGTGCCACCCAACTGAGTGGGGAGATCCCCACCGGGGAGCTGTTTTTT
d_call: .
j_call: TRBJ2-2
cdr3_length: 16
v_call: TRBV28
clone_size: few

cdr3_aa: CASTQAGLAGQPQHF
cdr3_nt: TGTGCCAGCACCCAAGCAGGGTTAGCGGGTCAGCCCCAGCATTTT
d_call: .
j_call: TRBJ1-5
cdr3_length: 15
v_call: TRBV6-1
clone_size: .

cdr3_aa: CASRGTRGSHEQYF
cdr3_nt: TGTGCCAGCAGGGGGACTCGAGGGTCCCACGAGCAGTACTTC
d_call: .
j_call: TRBJ2-7
cdr3_length: 14
v_call: TRBV6-5
clone_size: .

cdr3_aa: CASSQEAGVSYEQYF
cdr3_nt: TGTGCCAGCAGCCAAGAGGCGGGAGTGTCCTACGAGCAGTACTTC
d_call: TRBD2
j_call: TRBJ2-7
cdr3_length: 15
v_call: TRBV14
clone_size: .

cdr3_aa: CASSHGRGSGSYNEQFF
cdr3_nt: TGCGCCAGCAGCCATGGGAGGGGGAGCGGGTCCTACAATGAGCAGTTCTTC
d_call: .
j_call: TRBJ2-1
cdr3_length: 17
v_call: TRBV4-1
clone_size: .

cdr3_aa: CASSLGTSGRKTYF
cdr3_nt: TGTGCCAGCAGTTTAGGGACTAGCGGGAGGAAAACGTACTTC
d_call: TRBD2
j_call: TRBJ2-7
cdr3_length: 14
v_call: TRBV28
clone_size: few

cdr3_aa: CASSSRAGQGMRTETFF
cdr3_nt: TGTGCCAGCAGCTCTAGGGCCGGACAGGGTATGAGGACTGAAACTTTCTTT
d_call: TRBD1
j_call: TRBJ1-1
cdr3_length: 17
v_call: TRBV11-2
clone_size: .

cdr3_aa: CASSSPGQGITEAFF
cdr3_nt: TGCGCCAGCAGCTCTCCGGGACAGGGAATAACTGAAGCTTTCTTT
d_call: TRBD1
j_call: TRBJ1-1
cdr3_length: 15
v_call: TRBV5-1
clone_size: .

cdr3_aa: CASRSTGGSGANVLTF
cdr3_nt: TGTGCCAGCCGTTCGACAGGGGGCTCTGGGGCCAACGTCCTGACTTTC
d_call: TRBD1
j_call: TRBJ2-6
cdr3_length: 16
v_call: TRBV27
clone_size: once

cdr3_aa: CSVEGRVDEQFF
cdr3_nt: TGCAGCGTTGAGGGCAGGGTCGATGAGCAGTTCTTC
d_call: .
j_call: TRBJ2-1
cdr3_length: 12
v_call: TRBV29-1
clone_size: once

cdr3_aa: CASSRSGTYGYTF
cdr3_nt: TGTGCCAGTTCACGATCGGGGACTTATGGCTACACCTTC
d_call: .
j_call: TRBJ1-2
cdr3_length: 13
v_call: TRBV19
clone_size: few

cdr3_aa: CSVVLAGVSYEQYF
cdr3_nt: TGCAGCGTTGTGCTAGCGGGAGTGTCCTACGAGCAGTACTTC
d_call: TRBD2
j_call: TRBJ2-7
cdr3_length: 14
v_call: TRBV29-1
clone_size: .

cdr3_aa: CASSQERGRVDTQYF
cdr3_nt: TGCGCCAGCAGCCAAGAGCGGGGACGGGTTGATACGCAGTATTTT
d_call: .
j_call: TRBJ2-3
cdr3_length: 15
v_call: TRBV4-1
clone_size: .

cdr3_aa: CASSQGYYGYTF
cdr3_nt: TGTGCCAGCAGTCAGGGTTATTATGGCTACACCTTC
d_call: .
j_call: TRBJ1-2
cdr3_length: 12
v_call: TRBV28
clone_size: .

cdr3_aa: CASSSGQSSTDTQYF
cdr3_nt: TGCGCCAGCAGCTCCGGACAATCTAGCACAGATACGCAGTATTTT
d_call: .
j_call: TRBJ2-3
cdr3_length: 15
v_call: TRBV5-1
clone_size: once

cdr3_aa: CASSLEQGSNTEAFF
cdr3_nt: TGTGCCAGCAGCTTAGAACAGGGGTCGAACACTGAAGCTTTCTTT
d_call: TRBD1
j_call: TRBJ1-1
cdr3_length: 15
v_call: TRBV7-9
clone_size: .

cdr3_aa: CAWGAALTYEQYF
cdr3_nt: TGTGCCTGGGGGGCGGCCCTGACCTACGAGCAGTACTTC
d_call: .
j_call: TRBJ2-7
cdr3_length: 13
v_call: TRBV30
clone_size: .

cdr3_aa: CASSLGARGRFGTEAFF
cdr3_nt: TGTGCCAGCAGTTTAGGGGCCAGGGGAAGATTCGGCACTGAAGCTTTCTTT
d_call: .
j_call: TRBJ1-1
cdr3_length: 17
v_call: TRBV28
clone_size: once

cdr3_aa: CATGRGGEETQYF
cdr3_nt: TGTGCAACGGGAAGAGGGGGGGAAGAGACCCAGTACTTC
d_call: .
j_call: TRBJ2-5
cdr3_length: 13
v_call: TRBV7-2
clone_size: .

cdr3_aa: CASNPGQGLGYTF
cdr3_nt: TGCGCCAGCAACCCGGGACAGGGCCTCGGCTACACCTTC
d_call: TRBD1
j_call: TRBJ1-2
cdr3_length: 13
v_call: TRBV5-1
clone_size: .

cdr3_aa: CASSPGGLAEDTGELFF
cdr3_nt: TGTGCCAGCAGTCCGGGCGGACTAGCGGAAGATACCGGGGAGCTGTTTTTT
d_call: TRBD2
j_call: TRBJ2-2
cdr3_length: 17
v_call: TRBV5-4
clone_size: .

cdr3_aa: CASSLDISGNTIYF
cdr3_nt: TGTGCCAGCTCACTGGACATCTCTGGAAACACCATATATTTT
d_call: .
j_call: TRBJ1-3
cdr3_length: 14
v_call: TRBV18
clone_size: .

cdr3_aa: CASSQRADTGELFF
cdr3_nt: TGTGCCAGTAGCCAGAGGGCGGACACCGGGGAGCTGTTTTTT
d_call: .
j_call: TRBJ2-2
cdr3_length: 14
v_call: TRBV19
clone_size: .

cdr3_aa: CASSEGTRTEAFF
cdr3_nt: TGCGCCAGCAGTGAAGGAACGAGGACTGAAGCTTTCTTT
d_call: .
j_call: TRBJ1-1
cdr3_length: 13
v_call: TRBV10-1
clone_size: .

cdr3_aa: CASGTSGRSSYNEQFF
cdr3_nt: TGTGCCTCCGGGACTAGCGGGAGGAGCTCCTACAATGAGCAGTTCTTC
d_call: TRBD2
j_call: TRBJ2-1
cdr3_length: 16
v_call: TRBV28
clone_size: .

cdr3_aa: CATTRDRVVIYEQYF
cdr3_nt: TGTGCCACGACCCGGGACAGGGTTGTTATTTACGAGCAGTACTTC
d_call: TRBD1
j_call: TRBJ2-7
cdr3_length: 15
v_call: TRBV2
clone_size: once

cdr3_aa: CASSQDREDQPQHF
cdr3_nt: TGTGCCAGCAGTCAAGACAGGGAGGATCAGCCCCAGCATTTT
d_call: TRBD1
j_call: TRBJ1-5
cdr3_length: 14
v_call: TRBV6-6
clone_size: few

cdr3_aa: CASSGQGSSGNTIYF
cdr3_nt: TGTGCCAGCTCAGGCCAGGGGAGCTCTGGAAACACCATATATTTT
d_call: .
j_call: TRBJ1-3
cdr3_length: 15
v_call: TRBV18
clone_size: .

cdr3_aa: CAREEAGYSYHGTDTQYF
cdr3_nt: TGTGCCCGCGAGGAGGCGGGATATTCATACCATGGAACAGATACGCAGTATTTT
d_call: .
j_call: TRBJ2-3
cdr3_length: 18
v_call: TRBV25-1
clone_size: .

cdr3_aa: CASSLSGDSYNEQFF
cdr3_nt: TGTGCCAGCAGCCTCAGCGGGGACTCCTACAATGAGCAGTTCTTC
d_call: TRBD2
j_call: TRBJ2-1
cdr3_length: 15
v_call: TRBV7-8
clone_size: .

cdr3_aa: CSASHNGYTF
cdr3_nt: TGCAGTGCTAGCCACAATGGCTACACCTTC
d_call: .
j_call: TRBJ1-2
cdr3_length: 10
v_call: TRBV20-1
clone_size: .

cdr3_aa: CASNEAGATGELFF
cdr3_nt: TGTGCCAGCAACGAGGCGGGGGCGACCGGGGAGCTGTTTTTT
d_call: .
j_call: TRBJ2-2
cdr3_length: 14
v_call: TRBV9
clone_size: .

cdr3_aa: CASSLSIARIYEQYF
cdr3_nt: TGTGCCAGCAGTTTATCGATCGCCAGGATCTACGAGCAGTACTTC
d_call: .
j_call: TRBJ2-7
cdr3_length: 15
v_call: TRBV27
clone_size: .

cdr3_aa: CASSQQGLANEQFF
cdr3_nt: TGTGCCAGCAGCCAACAGGGACTAGCGAATGAGCAGTTCTTC
d_call: TRBD2
j_call: TRBJ2-1
cdr3_length: 14
v_call: TRBV6-5
clone_size: .

cdr3_aa: CASSIARRVTLNTEAFF
cdr3_nt: TGTGCCAGTAGTATAGCCCGGCGGGTCACCCTGAACACTGAAGCTTTCTTT
d_call: .
j_call: TRBJ1-1
cdr3_length: 17
v_call: TRBV19
clone_size: .

cdr3_aa: CASSIGGGEQYF
cdr3_nt: TGTGCCAGCAGTATAGGGGGCGGCGAGCAGTACTTC
d_call: TRBD1
j_call: TRBJ2-7
cdr3_length: 12
v_call: TRBV7-6
clone_size: .

cdr3_aa: CASSLAPGVREKLFF
cdr3_nt: TGTGCCAGCAGCTTAGCTCCAGGCGTCCGTGAAAAACTGTTTTTT
d_call: .
j_call: TRBJ1-4
cdr3_length: 15
v_call: TRBV7-9
clone_size: .

cdr3_aa: CASKAGGLGGNEQFF
cdr3_nt: TGTGCCAGCAAAGCGGGAGGATTAGGGGGCAATGAGCAGTTCTTC
d_call: TRBD2
j_call: TRBJ2-1
cdr3_length: 15
v_call: TRBV13
clone_size: few